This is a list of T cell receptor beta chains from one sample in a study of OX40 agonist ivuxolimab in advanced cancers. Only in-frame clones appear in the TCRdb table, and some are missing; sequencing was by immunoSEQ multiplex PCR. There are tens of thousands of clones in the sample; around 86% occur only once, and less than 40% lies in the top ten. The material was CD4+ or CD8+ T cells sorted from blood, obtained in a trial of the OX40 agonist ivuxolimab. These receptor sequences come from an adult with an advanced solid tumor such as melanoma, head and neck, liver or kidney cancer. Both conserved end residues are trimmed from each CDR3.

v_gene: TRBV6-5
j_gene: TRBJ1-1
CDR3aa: ASSYSAVVRYTEAF

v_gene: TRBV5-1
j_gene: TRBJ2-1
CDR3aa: ASSGTGARYNEQF

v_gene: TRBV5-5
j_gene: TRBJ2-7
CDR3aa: ASSLATGTYEQY

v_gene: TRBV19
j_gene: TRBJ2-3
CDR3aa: ASLGAEYTQY

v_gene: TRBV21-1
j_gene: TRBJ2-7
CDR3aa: ASSGRQGWEQY

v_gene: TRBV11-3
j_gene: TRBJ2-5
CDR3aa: ASSLPGRGPEETQY

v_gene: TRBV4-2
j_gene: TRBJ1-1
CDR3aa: ASSQGLQGLGTEAF

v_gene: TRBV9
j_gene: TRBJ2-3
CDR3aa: ASSVVAGGITDTQY

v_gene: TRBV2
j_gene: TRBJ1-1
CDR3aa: ASSEGQATEAF

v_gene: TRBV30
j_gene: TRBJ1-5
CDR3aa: AWRATGFSEPQH

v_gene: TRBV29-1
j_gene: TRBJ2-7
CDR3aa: SVETDDSYEQY

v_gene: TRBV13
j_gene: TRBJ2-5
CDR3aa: ASSLFGRAGETQY

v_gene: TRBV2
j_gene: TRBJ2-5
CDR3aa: ASSEVGGPRETQY

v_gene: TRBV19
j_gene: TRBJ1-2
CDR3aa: ATLLTGSDYGYT

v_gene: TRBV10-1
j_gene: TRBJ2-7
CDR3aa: ASSKLPREISYEQY

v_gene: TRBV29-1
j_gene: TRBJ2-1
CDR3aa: SAWDLGYNEQF

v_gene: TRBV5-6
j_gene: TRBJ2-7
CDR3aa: ASSLGQGAYEQY

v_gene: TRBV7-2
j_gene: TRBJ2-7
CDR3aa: ASSPQLAGGLYEQY

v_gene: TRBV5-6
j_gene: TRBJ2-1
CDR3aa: ASSAYTRQNEQF

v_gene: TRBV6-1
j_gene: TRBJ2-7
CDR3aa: ASTEGQGMYEQY

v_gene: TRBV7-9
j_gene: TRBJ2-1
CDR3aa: ASSGTSGYNEQF

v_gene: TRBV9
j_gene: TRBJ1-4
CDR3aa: ASSSRHRDRGEKLF

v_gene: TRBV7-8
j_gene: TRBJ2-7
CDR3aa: ASSSGLAGDDYEQY

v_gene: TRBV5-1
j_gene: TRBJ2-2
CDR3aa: ASSSPRSRTGGPGELF

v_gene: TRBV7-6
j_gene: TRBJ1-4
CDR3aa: ASSLDWTGKEKLF

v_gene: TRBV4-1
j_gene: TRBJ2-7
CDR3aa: ASSQGGGSYEQY

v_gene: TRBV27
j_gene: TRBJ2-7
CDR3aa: ASSQLAGVYEQY

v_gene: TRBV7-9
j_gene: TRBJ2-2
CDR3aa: ASSSGQKTGELF

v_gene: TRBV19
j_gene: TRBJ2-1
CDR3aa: ASSVGGYSYNEQF

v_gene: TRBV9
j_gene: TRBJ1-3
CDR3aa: ASSVLEPPSGNTIY

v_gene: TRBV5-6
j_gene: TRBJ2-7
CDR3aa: ASSLVAGGTYEQY

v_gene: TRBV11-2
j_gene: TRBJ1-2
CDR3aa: ASSLGTGEFYGYT

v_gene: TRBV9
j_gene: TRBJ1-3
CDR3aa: ASSVDSGSGNTIY

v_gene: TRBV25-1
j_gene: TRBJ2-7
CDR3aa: ASRGQGEPYEQY

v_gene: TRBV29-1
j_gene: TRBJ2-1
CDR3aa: SVHRATYNEQF

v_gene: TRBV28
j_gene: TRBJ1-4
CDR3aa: ASSSFRGLTNEKLF

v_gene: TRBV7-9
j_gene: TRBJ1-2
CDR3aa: ASSLGGRRAYT

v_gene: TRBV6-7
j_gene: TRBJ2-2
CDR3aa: AIKYTGNTGELF

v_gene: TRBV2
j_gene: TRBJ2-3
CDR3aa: ASSEGQGTDTQY

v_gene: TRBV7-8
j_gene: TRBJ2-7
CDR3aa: ASSLYSLYEQY

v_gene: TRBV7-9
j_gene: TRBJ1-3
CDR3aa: ASSGGDRDPGNTIY

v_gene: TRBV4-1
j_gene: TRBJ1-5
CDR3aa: ASSQDATYSNQPQH

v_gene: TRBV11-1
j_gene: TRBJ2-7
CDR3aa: ASSLGGDLTEQY

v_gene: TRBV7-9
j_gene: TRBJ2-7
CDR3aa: ASSRTDYYEQY

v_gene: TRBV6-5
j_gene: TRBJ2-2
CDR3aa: ASRTEGLGSELF